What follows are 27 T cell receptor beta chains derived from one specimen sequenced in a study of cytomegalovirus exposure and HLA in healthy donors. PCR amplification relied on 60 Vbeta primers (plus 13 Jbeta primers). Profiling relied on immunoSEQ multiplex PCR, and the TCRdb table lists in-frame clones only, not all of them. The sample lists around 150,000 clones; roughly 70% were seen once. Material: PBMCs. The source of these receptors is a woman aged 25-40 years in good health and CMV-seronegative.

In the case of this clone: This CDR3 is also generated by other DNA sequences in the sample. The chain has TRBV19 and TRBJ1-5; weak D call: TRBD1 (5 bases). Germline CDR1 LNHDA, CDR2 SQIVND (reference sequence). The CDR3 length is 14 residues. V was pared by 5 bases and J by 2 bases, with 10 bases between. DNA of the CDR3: TGTGCCAGTAGTTCGGGGGGGGGCAATCAGCCCCAGCATTTT. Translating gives CASSSGGGNQPQHF.

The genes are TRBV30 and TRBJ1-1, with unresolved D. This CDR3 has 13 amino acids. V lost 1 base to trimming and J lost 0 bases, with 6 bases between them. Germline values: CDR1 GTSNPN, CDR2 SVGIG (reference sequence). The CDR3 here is CAWSASLNTEAFF. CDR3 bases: TGTGCCTGGAGTGCTAGCCTGAACACTGAAGCTTTCTTT.

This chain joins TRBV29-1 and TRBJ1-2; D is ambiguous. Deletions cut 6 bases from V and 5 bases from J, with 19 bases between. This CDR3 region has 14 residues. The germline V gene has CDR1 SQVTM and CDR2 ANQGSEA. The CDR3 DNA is TGCAGCGTCGACCTAGACGGAGGGTGGTATGGCTACACCTTC. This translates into CSVDLDGGWYGYTF.

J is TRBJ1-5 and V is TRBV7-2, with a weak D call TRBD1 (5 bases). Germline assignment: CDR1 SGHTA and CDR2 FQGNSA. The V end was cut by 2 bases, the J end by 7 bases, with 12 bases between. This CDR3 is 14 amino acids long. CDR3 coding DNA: TGTGCCAGCAGCTTATCAGGGATTGGCCAGCCCCAGCATTTT. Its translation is CASSLSGIGQPQHF.

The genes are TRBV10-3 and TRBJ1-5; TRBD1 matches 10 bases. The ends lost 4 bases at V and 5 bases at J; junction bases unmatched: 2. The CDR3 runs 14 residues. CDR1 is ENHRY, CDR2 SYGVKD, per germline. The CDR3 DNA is TGTGCCATCAGTGCCGGGACAGGGGATCAGCCCCAGCATTTT. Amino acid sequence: CAISAGTGDQPQHF.

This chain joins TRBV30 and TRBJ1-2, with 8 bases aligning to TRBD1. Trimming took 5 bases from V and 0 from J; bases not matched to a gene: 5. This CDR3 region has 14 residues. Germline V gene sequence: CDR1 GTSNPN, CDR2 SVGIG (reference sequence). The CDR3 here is CAWLGQGPNYGYTF. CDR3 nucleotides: TGTGCCTGGTTAGGACAGGGCCCTAACTATGGCTACACCTTC.

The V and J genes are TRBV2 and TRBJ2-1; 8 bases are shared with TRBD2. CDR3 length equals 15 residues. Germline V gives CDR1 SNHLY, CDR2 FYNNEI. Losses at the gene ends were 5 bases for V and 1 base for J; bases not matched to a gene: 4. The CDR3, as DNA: TGTGCCAGCAGTAAAACTAGCGGATCCTACAATGAGCAGTTCTTC. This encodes CASSKTSGSYNEQFF.

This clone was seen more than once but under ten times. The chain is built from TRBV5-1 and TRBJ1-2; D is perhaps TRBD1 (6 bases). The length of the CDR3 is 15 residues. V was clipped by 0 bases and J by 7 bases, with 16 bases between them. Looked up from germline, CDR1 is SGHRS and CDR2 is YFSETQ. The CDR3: CASSLAGAMSGGYTF. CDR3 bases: TGCGCCAGCAGCTTGGCAGGGGCGATGTCGGGTGGCTACACCTTC. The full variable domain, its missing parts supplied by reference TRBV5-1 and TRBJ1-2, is KAGVTQTPRYLIKTRGQQVTLSCSPISGHRSVSWYQQTPGQGLQFLFEYFSETQRNKGNFPGRFSGRQFSNSRSEMNVSTLELGDSALYLCASSLAGAMSGGYTFGSGTRLTVV.

CDR3: CASSADVGGYQPQHF. The CDR3 DNA reads as TGTGCCAGCAGCGCGGACGTAGGGGGCTATCAGCCCCAGCATTTT. The rearrangement links TRBV2 to TRBJ1-5, with 7 bases lining up with TRBD1. CDR3 size: 15 residues. CDR1 is SNHLY and CDR2 is FYNNEI in the germline V gene. The ends lost 6 bases at V and 5 bases at J; junction bases unmatched: 10.

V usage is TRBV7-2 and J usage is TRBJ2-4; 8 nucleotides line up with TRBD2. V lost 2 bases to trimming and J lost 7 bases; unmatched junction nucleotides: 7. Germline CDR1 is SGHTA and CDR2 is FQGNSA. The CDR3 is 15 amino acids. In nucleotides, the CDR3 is TGTGCCAGCAGCTTACGAGCGGGGGATCAGAACATTCAGTACTTC. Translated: CASSLRAGDQNIQYF.

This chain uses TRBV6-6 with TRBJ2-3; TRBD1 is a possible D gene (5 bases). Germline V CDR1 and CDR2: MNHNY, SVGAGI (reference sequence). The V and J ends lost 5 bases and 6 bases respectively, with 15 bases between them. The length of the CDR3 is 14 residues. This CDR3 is CASSKRGRLDTQYF. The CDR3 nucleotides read TGTGCCAGCAGTAAAAGGGGCCGCCTTGATACGCAGTATTTT.

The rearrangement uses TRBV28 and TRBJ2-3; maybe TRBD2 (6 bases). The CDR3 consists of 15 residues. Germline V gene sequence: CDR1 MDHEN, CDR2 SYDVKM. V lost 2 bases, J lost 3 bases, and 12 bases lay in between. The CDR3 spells CASSLGGIRTDTQYF. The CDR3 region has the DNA TGTGCCAGCAGTTTAGGGGGGATTAGAACAGATACGCAGTATTTT. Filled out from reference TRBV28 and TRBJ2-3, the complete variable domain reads DVKVTQSSRYLVKRTGEKVFLECVQDMDHENMFWYRQDPGLGLRLIYFSYDVKMKEKGDIPEGYSVSREKKERFSLILESASTNQTSMYLCASSLGGIRTDTQYFGPGTRLTVL.

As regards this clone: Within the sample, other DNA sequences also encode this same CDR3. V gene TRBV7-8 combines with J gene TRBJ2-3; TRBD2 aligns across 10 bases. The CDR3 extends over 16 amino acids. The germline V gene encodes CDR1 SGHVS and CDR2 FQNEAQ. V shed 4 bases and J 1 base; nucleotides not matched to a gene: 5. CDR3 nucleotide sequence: TGTGCCAGCAGCTCCCCCGGACTAGCGGGCACAGATACGCAGTATTTT. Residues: CASSSPGLAGTDTQYF. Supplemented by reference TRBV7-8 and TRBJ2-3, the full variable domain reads GAGVSQSPRYKVAKRGQDVALRCDPISGHVSLFWYQQALGQGPEFLTYFQNEAQLDKSGLPSDRFFAERPEGSVSTLKIQRTQQEDSAVYLCASSSPGLAGTDTQYFGPGTRLTVL.

The DNA for the CDR3 is TGCGCCAGCAGCTCACCGGGACAGGTCTATGGCTACACCTTC. Residues: CASSSPGQVYGYTF. V and J are TRBV4-1 and TRBJ1-2, with 8 bases matching TRBD1. Unmatched junction bases numbered 6, after V lost 5 bases and J lost 4 bases. The CDR3 is 14 amino acids. Germline values: CDR1 MGHRA, CDR2 YSYEKL.

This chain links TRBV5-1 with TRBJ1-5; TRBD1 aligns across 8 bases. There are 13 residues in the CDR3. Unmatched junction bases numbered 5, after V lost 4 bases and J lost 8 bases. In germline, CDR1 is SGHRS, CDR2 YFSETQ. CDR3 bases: TGCGCCAGCAGCGGACAGGGTGGGGAGCCCCAGCATTTT. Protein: CASSGQGGEPQHF.

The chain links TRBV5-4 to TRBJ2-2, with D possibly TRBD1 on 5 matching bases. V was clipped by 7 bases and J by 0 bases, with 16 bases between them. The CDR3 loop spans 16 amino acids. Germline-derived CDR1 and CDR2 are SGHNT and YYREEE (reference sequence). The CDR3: CASRQGDIPNTGELFF. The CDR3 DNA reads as TGTGCCAGCCGTCAGGGTGACATTCCGAACACCGGGGAGCTGTTTTTT.

The CDR3 DNA reads as TGTGCCAGCAGTTACTCTTTAGTATCTCCGTACGAGCAGTACTTC. Its protein product is CASSYSLVSPYEQYF. V gene TRBV6-5 combines with J gene TRBJ2-7, with no clear D. The CDR3 is 15 amino acids. CDR1 and CDR2 (germline): MNHEY, SVGAGI. V lost 0 bases and J 4 bases, leaving 13 bases between the germline ends.

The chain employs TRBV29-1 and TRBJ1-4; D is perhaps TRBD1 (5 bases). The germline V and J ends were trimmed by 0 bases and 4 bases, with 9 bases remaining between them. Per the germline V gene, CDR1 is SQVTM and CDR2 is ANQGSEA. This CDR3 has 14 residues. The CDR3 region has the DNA TGCAGCGTTGAAGAGTGGGGCAGTAATGAAAAACTGTTTTTT. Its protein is CSVEEWGSNEKLFF. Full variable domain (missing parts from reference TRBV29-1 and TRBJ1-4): SAVISQKPSRDICQRGTSLTIQCQVDSQVTMMFWYRQQPGQSLTLIATANQGSEATYESGFVIDKFPISRPNLTFSTLTVSNMSPEDSSIYLCSVEEWGSNEKLFFGSGTQLSVL.

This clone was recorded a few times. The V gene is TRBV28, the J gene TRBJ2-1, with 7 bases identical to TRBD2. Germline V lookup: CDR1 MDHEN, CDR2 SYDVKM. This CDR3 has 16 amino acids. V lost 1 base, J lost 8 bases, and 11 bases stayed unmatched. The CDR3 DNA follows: TGTGCCAGCAGTTTATTCGGGACTATTGGGGGTGATGAGCAGTTCTTC. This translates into CASSLFGTIGGDEQFF. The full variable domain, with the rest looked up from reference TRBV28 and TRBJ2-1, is DVKVTQSSRYLVKRTGEKVFLECVQDMDHENMFWYRQDPGLGLRLIYFSYDVKMKEKGDIPEGYSVSREKKERFSLILESASTNQTSMYLCASSLFGTIGGDEQFFGPGTRLTVL.

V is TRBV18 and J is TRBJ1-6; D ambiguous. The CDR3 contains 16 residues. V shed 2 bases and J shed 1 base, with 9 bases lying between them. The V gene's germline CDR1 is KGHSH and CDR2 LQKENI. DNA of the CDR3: TGTGCCAGCTCACCAAACAGTGCGTCCTATAATTCACCCCTCCACTTT. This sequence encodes CASSPNSASYNSPLHF.

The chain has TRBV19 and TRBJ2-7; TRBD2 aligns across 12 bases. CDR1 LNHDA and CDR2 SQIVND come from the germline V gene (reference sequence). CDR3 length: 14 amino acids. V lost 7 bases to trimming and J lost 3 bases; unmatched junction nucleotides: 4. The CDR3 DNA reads TGTGCCAGTAAACTAGCGGGAGGTGTCTACGAGCAGTACTTC. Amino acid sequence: CASKLAGGVYEQYF. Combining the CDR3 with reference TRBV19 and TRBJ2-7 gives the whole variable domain DGGITQSPKYLFRKEGQNVTLSCEQNLNHDAMYWYRQDPGQGLRLIYYSQIVNDFQKGDIAEGYSVSREKKESFPLTVTSAQKNPTAFYLCASKLAGGVYEQYFGPGTRLTVT.

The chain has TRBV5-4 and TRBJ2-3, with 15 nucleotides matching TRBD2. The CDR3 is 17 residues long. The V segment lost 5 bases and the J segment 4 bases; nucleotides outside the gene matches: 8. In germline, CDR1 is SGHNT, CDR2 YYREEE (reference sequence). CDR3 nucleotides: TGTGCCAGCAGTCCCGGGACTAGCGGGGGGATCGCAGATACGCAGTATTTT. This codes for CASSPGTSGGIADTQYF.

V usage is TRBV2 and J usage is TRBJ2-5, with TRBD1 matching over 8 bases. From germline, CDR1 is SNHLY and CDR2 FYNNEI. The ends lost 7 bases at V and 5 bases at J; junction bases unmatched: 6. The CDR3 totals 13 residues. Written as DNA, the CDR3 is TGTGCCAGCACAGGACAGGGCGGGGAGACCCAGTACTTC. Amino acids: CASTGQGGETQYF.

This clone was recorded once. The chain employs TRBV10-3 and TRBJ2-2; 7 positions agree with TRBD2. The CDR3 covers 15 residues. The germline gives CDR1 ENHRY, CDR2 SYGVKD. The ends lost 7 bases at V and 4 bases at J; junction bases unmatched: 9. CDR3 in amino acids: CAITTDREGTGELFF. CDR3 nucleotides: TGTGCCATCACCACGGATAGGGAGGGCACCGGGGAGCTGTTTTTT.

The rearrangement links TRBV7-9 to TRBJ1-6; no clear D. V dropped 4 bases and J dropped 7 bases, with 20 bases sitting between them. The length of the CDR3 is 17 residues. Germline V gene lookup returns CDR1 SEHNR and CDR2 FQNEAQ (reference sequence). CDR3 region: CASSSSRGQSTNSPLHF. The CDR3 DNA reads TGTGCCAGCAGCTCCTCGCGAGGGCAGTCCACGAATTCACCCCTCCACTTT.

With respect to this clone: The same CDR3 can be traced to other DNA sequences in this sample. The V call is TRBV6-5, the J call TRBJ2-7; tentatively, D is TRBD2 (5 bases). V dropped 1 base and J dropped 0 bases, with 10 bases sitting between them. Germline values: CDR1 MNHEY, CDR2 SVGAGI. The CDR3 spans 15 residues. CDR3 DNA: TGTGCCAGCAGTTACTTCGCTGGGAGCTCCTACGAGCAGTACTTC. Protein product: CASSYFAGSSYEQYF.

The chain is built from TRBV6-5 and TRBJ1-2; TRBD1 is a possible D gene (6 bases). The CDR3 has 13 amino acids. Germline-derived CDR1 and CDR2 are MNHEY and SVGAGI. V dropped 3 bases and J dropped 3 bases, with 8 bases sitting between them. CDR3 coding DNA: TGTGCCAGCAGTTATGGGGGCCACTATGGCTACACCTTC. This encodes CASSYGGHYGYTF.